The 25 T cell receptor beta chains reported below all come from one sample, sequenced in a study of regulatory T cells in long-lasting Graves disease. For TCR beta, libraries came from iRepertoire HTBI primers and Arm-PCR of CDR3 regions. TCRdb ran MiXCR on the multiplex PCR reads and lists one entry per CDR3 protein. The sample has around 460,000 distinct CDR3 sequences, roughly 22% seen once. Regarding time point: persistent/refractory GD, antithyroid drugs over 5 years with positive TRAb. Preparation of the TCR library used RNA extracted from PBMCs. The sample here was peripheral blood mononuclear cells (PBMCs), taken when the disease was refractory, from a patient treated with antithyroid drugs. The source is a female donor with Graves disease.

The genes are TRBV19 and TRBJ2-7; 9 positions agree with TRBD1. V was pared by 1 base and J by 4 bases, with 8 bases of the junction left unmatched. There are 16 residues in the CDR3. Germline CDR1 is LNHDA and CDR2 is SQIVND (reference sequence). The CDR3 region has the DNA TGTGCCAGTAGTATAGTTTTCGGGACAGGGCCGTACGAGCAGTACTTC. Translated, it gives CASSIVFGTGPYEQYF.

This chain connects TRBV7-2 to TRBJ1-5, with 7 bases matching TRBD1. This CDR3 has 16 residues. Trimming cost V 5 bases and J 1 base; bases outside gene matches: 8. CDR1 is SGHTA and CDR2 is FQGNSA in the germline V gene. CDR3 region: CASSRQGRISNQPQHF. The CDR3 DNA is TGTGCCAGCAGCCGACAGGGAAGAATAAGCAATCAGCCCCAGCATTTT.

Comments on this clonotype: With only one base between it and a far larger clone, this is likely a read error. This chain joins TRBV12-3 or TRBV12-4 and TRBJ2-5; TRBD2 is a possible D gene (6 bases). This CDR3 region has 13 residues. CDR3 in amino acids: CASSATGVETRYF. The CDR3 nucleotides are TGTGCCAGCAGTGCTACGGGAGTAGAGACCCGGTACTTC.

The chain couples TRBV7-9 to TRBJ2-7; a weak D match, TRBD1 (5 bases). The germline V gene has CDR1 SEHNR and CDR2 FQNEAQ (reference sequence). CDR3 length: 13 residues. V was cut by 5 bases and J by 3 bases, with 11 bases left in between. The DNA for the CDR3 is TGTGCCAGCAGCCTGGTGGGGCTCTACGAGCAGTACTTC. Its translation is CASSLVGLYEQYF.

This clonotype was counted once. V and J are TRBV5-1 and TRBJ2-6; D is ambiguous. Per germline, CDR1 SGHRS and CDR2 YFSETQ. V was pared by 0 bases and J by 3 bases, with 10 bases between. The CDR3 length is 16 residues. In DNA, the CDR3 is TGCGCCAGCAGCTTGGGGGAACGGTTTGGGGCCAACGTCCTGACTTTC. Its protein product is CASSLGERFGANVLTF.

The rearrangement joins TRBV7-2 to TRBJ2-7; unclear D gene. V lost 2 bases and J lost 5, with 4 bases in between. The germline V gene has CDR1 SGHTA and CDR2 FQGNSA. The CDR3 spans 11 residues. This chain's CDR3 is CASSLTHEQYF. In nucleotides, the CDR3 is TGTGCCAGCAGCTTAACCCACGAGCAGTACTTC.

The chain uses TRBV6-1 and TRBJ1-6, with D perhaps matching TRBD1 (6 bases). The CDR3 consists of 15 residues. Trimming pared 5 bases from V and 8 bases from J, leaving 16 bases between. Germline V gene data show CDR1 as MNHNS and CDR2 as SASEGT. In DNA form, the CDR3 reads TGTGCCAGCAGTCGGACAGCAAAGAGGGATTCACCCCTCCACTTT. Protein product: CASSRTAKRDSPLHF.

This clonotype was counted a few times. The chain employs TRBV12-3 or TRBV12-4 and TRBJ2-2, with D possibly being TRBD1 or TRBD2 (5 bases each). The CDR3 loop spans 15 amino acids. V was clipped by 5 bases and J by 3 bases, with 13 bases between them. DNA of the CDR3: TGTGCCAGCAGTGCAACCGAGGGGTACACCGGGGAGCTGTTTTTT. Its translation: CASSATEGYTGELFF.

This clonotype was counted between two and nine times. The rearrangement uses TRBV9 and TRBJ2-7; perhaps TRBD1 as D (6 bases). The ends were cut back, 0 bases at V and 1 base at J, with 8 bases in the middle. This CDR3 comprises 14 residues. Germline V gene data show CDR1 as SGDLS and CDR2 as YYNGEE. The CDR3 reads CASSVVDRSYEQYF. CDR3 DNA sequence: TGTGCCAGCAGCGTAGTGGACAGATCCTACGAGCAGTACTTC.

This clonotype was seen repeatedly, ten times or more. The chain uses TRBV28 and TRBJ1-3; D is ambiguous. In germline, CDR1 is MDHEN, CDR2 SYDVKM. Trimming removed 8 bases at V and 1 base at J, with 15 bases between. The CDR3 sequence is 15 residues long. The CDR3 protein is CASHPGRGSGNTIYF. The DNA for the CDR3 is TGTGCCAGCCACCCCGGCCGGGGATCTGGAAACACCATATATTTT. Based on the CDR3 plus reference TRBV28 and TRBJ1-3, the full variable domain is DVKVTQSSRYLVKRTGEKVFLECVQDMDHENMFWYRQDPGLGLRLIYFSYDVKMKEKGDIPEGYSVSREKKERFSLILESASTNQTSMYLCASHPGRGSGNTIYFGEGSWLTVV.

This clonotype appeared many times. J is TRBJ2-7 and V is TRBV7-6; TRBD1 matches at 9 bases. V lost 3 bases, J lost 5 bases, and 11 bases stayed unmatched. Per germline, CDR1 SGHVS and CDR2 FNYEAQ. The CDR3 is made up of 16 amino acids. CDR3 loop: CASSLDYGTGSHEQYF. CDR3 in DNA: TGTGCCAGCAGCTTGGACTACGGGACAGGGTCGCACGAGCAGTACTTC. Full variable domain (rest looked up from reference TRBV7-6 and TRBJ2-7): GAGVSQSPRYKVTKRGQDVALRCDPISGHVSLYWYRQALGQGPEFLTYFNYEAQQDKSGLPNDRFSAERPEGSISTLTIQRTEQRDSAMYRCASSLDYGTGSHEQYFGPGTRLTVT.

This sequence joins TRBV20-1 and TRBJ2-6; 8 bases line up with TRBD1. With 2 bases clipped from V and 1 base from J, the junction kept 13 bases outside the gene matches. This CDR3 comprises 19 residues. The germline V gene has CDR1 DFQATT and CDR2 SNEGSKA (reference sequence). The CDR3 DNA reads TGCAGTGCTAGACGGGGTTCGACAGGGGTGGGATCTGGGGCCAACGTCCTGACTTTC. Translating gives CSARRGSTGVGSGANVLTF.

This clonotype was observed many times. The chain is built from TRBV11-3 and TRBJ2-2; D perhaps matches TRBD2 (6 bases). The V gene's germline CDR1 is SGHNT and CDR2 YENEEA. The CDR3 is made up of 17 amino acids. The ends were cut back, 4 bases at V and 3 bases at J, with 18 bases in the middle. The CDR3 region is CASSSRRGVRDTGELFF. CDR3 in DNA: TGTGCCAGCAGCTCGAGGAGGGGAGTACGAGACACCGGGGAGCTGTTTTTT.

There are many counts of this clonotype. The chain couples TRBV28 to TRBJ2-2; 11 bases are a match to TRBD2. V lost 6 bases, J lost 2 bases, and 14 bases stayed unmatched. The CDR3 sequence is 19 residues long. The V gene's germline CDR1 is MDHEN and CDR2 SYDVKM. The CDR3 region is CASSTNLLTSGENTGELFF. The DNA of the CDR3 is TGTGCCAGCAGCACTAATCTATTGACTAGCGGGGAAAACACCGGGGAGCTGTTTTTT. The full variable domain, its missing parts supplied by reference TRBV28 and TRBJ2-2, is DVKVTQSSRYLVKRTGEKVFLECVQDMDHENMFWYRQDPGLGLRLIYFSYDVKMKEKGDIPEGYSVSREKKERFSLILESASTNQTSMYLCASSTNLLTSGENTGELFFGEGSRLTVL.

This clonotype has only a few counts. V and J are TRBV20-1 and TRBJ2-7; TRBD1 is a possible D gene (5 bases). The CDR3 runs to 15 residues. Per the germline V gene, CDR1 is DFQATT and CDR2 is SNEGSKA (reference sequence). V lost 3 bases to trimming and J lost 0 bases, with 15 bases between them. The CDR3, as DNA: TGCAGTGCTAGTCTTGACAGCTCACTCTCCTACGAGCAGTACTTC. It translates to CSASLDSSLSYEQYF.

This clonotype is a singleton in its sample. This may be a read error: a much more frequent sequence differs by one nucleotide. The V call is TRBV6-9, the J call TRBJ2-1; D is unresolved. The tail of the sequence fits TRBJ2-5 better, so the J call may be wrong. The CDR3 sequence is 16 residues long. The germline gives CDR1 MNHGY, CDR2 SVAAGI. The CDR3 DNA follows: TGTACCAGCAGTTTTTTGGCGCCACGGTTTCAAGAGACCCAGTACTTC. As protein: CTSSFLAPRFQETQYF.

J is TRBJ2-7 and V is TRBV3-1, with D possibly being TRBD1 (5 bases). This CDR3 region has 13 residues. The germline V gene has CDR1 LGHDT and CDR2 YNNKEL (reference sequence). V gave up 1 base and J gave up 7 bases, with 11 bases separating them. CDR3 region: CASSQGTTREQYF. In DNA, the CDR3 is TGTGCCAGCAGCCAAGGGACAACGCGGGAGCAGTACTTC.

This clonotype occurred many times. This chain connects TRBV29-1 to TRBJ1-1, with a weak D call TRBD1 (5 bases). Germline V gene data show CDR1 as SQVTM and CDR2 as ANQGSEA. The CDR3 covers 12 residues. Here the CDR3 reads CDPRGYNTEAFF. The CDR3 nucleotides are TGCGACCCTAGGGGCTACAACACTGAAGCTTTCTTT.

Details on this clonotype: The junction and the germline gene differ at one end; a read error may be behind it. The V and J genes are TRBV3-1 and TRBJ2-2; the match to TRBD2 covers 9 bases. The CDR3 consists of 15 residues. The germline gives CDR1 LGHDT, CDR2 YNNKEL (reference sequence). The CDR3 DNA follows: TGTGCCAGCAGCCAAGATTCGGCGGGAGGGGGGGAGCCGTTTTTT. Residues: CASSQDSAGGGEPFF.

This clonotype appeared many times. The chain has TRBV20-1 and TRBJ2-5, with 9 bases identical to TRBD1. The CDR3 consists of 13 residues. V lost 5 bases, J lost 3 bases, and 4 bases stayed unmatched. Looked up from germline, CDR1 is DFQATT and CDR2 is SNEGSKA (reference sequence). The CDR3 bases are TGCAGTGCTTCCGGGACAGGGAAAGAGACCCAGTACTTC. It codes for CSASGTGKETQYF.

This clonotype was observed a handful of times. The chain uses TRBV9 and TRBJ2-5; 7 nucleotides align to TRBD1. CDR1 SGDLS and CDR2 YYNGEE come from the germline V gene. The CDR3 is 14 amino acids. The junction had 3 bases not matched to a gene; V was cut back by 4 bases and J by 0 bases. CDR3 sequence (DNA): TGTGCCAGCAGCAAAGACAGGGACCAAGAGACCCAGTACTTC. Protein product: CASSKDRDQETQYF.

The V gene is TRBV20-1, the J gene TRBJ2-2; D perhaps matches TRBD1 (5 bases). The V gene's germline CDR1 is DFQATT and CDR2 SNEGSKA (reference sequence). The length of the CDR3 is 16 residues. V dropped 0 bases and J dropped 5 bases, with 16 bases sitting between them. CDR3 DNA sequence: TGCAGTGCTAGAGATAGGAAAAGGGGATCGACCGGGGAGCTGTTTTTT. It codes for CSARDRKRGSTGELFF.

This clonotype was detected only a few times. This chain joins TRBV27 and TRBJ2-2; D is tentatively TRBD1 or TRBD2 (7 bases each). V lost 6 bases to trimming and J lost 2 bases, with 16 bases between them. Germline V gene sequence: CDR1 MNHEY, CDR2 SMNVEV (reference sequence). CDR3 length equals 16 residues. CDR3 bases: TGTGCCAGCAGAGCGGGACAGACTCTAAACACCGGGGAGCTGTTTTTT. It specifies CASRAGQTLNTGELFF.

The gene calls are TRBV11-1 and TRBJ2-5; 7 bases map to TRBD1. The V gene's germline CDR1 is SGHAT and CDR2 FQDESV (reference sequence). This CDR3 is built from 15 residues. V dropped 1 base and J dropped 5; count of bases not matched to a gene: 7. This CDR3 is CASSLDTGARETQYF. CDR3 DNA: TGTGCCAGCAGCTTAGATACAGGGGCGAGGGAGACCCAGTACTTC. Variable domain in full (rest from reference TRBV11-1 and TRBJ2-5): EAEVAQSPRYKITEKSQAVAFWCDPISGHATLYWYRQILGQGPELLVQFQDESVVDDSQLPKDRFSAERLKGVDSTLKIQPAELGDSAMYLCASSLDTGARETQYFGPGTRLLVL.

In its sample, this clonotype was seen many times. The rearrangement links TRBV6-1 to TRBJ1-2; 9 bases fit TRBD1. The V segment lost 6 bases and the J segment 7 bases; nucleotides outside the gene matches: 9. CDR3 length: 14 residues. The germline V gene has CDR1 MNHNS and CDR2 SASEGT. The CDR3: CASSWSRDRAGYTF. The CDR3 DNA sequence: TGTGCCAGCAGCTGGAGCCGGGACAGGGCTGGCTACACCTTC.